This T cell receptor beta chain was identified during a study of control samples from healthy donors and cancer patients. The data were produced by immunoSEQ multiplex PCR, yet TCRdb's version contains in-frame clones alone and is incomplete. The sample consists of approximately 49,000 clones, roughly 87% of them appearing once. The sequence came from a man between 35 and 55 years old with colorectal cancer. The sample consisted of PBMCs.

In nucleotides, the CDR3 is TGTGCCTGGAAACGGGGCAATTATGAAAAACTGTTTTTT. Translated, it gives CAWKRGNYEKLFF. The chain carries TRBV30 and TRBJ1-4; D is perhaps TRBD1 (5 bases). This CDR3 contains 13 residues. Germline V gene lookup returns CDR1 GTSNPN and CDR2 SVGIG (reference sequence). Between the trimmed V and J ends, which lost 4 bases and 6 bases, there was a span of 12 bases.